One sample yielded the 25 T cell receptor beta chains listed below, sequenced in a study of T cells in Graves' hyperthyroidism and ophthalmopathy. It was RNA transcripts that yielded the amplified TCR beta CDR3 regions. A first-round RT-PCR of the TCR CDR3 used the HTBI primer set. Each CDR3 protein is one row after TCRdb ran MiXCR on the multiplex PCR reads. The repertoire holds more than 550,000 distinct CDR3 sequences, approximately 42% seen once, with roughly 6.5% in the top ten. The specimen sequenced was peripheral blood or thyroid tissue (not recorded which). The receptors come from an adult man with Graves' disease, either hyperthyroidism or ophthalmopathy (not recorded which).

CDR3 nucleotide sequence: TGCAGCGCTGATGACAGGGGGGAGACCCAGTACTTC. The encoded protein is CSADDRGETQYF. The chain employs TRBV29-1 and TRBJ2-5, with 9 positions matching TRBD1. The CDR3 spans 12 residues. J lost 5 bases, V lost 7 bases, and 5 bases had no gene match. Germline V CDR1 and CDR2: SQVTM, ANQGSEA.

This chain joins TRBV4-1 and TRBJ2-5, with D possibly being TRBD2 (6 bases). Between the trimmed V and J ends, which lost 0 bases and 7 bases, there was a span of 15 bases. The CDR3 runs 15 residues. CDR1 and CDR2 from the germline V gene are MGHRA and YSYEKL. CDR3: CASSQDWAGLVTQYF. The DNA for the CDR3 is TGCGCCAGCAGCCAAGATTGGGCGGGGTTGGTGACCCAGTACTTC.

This clonotype occurred a few times. V gene TRBV7-9 combines with J gene TRBJ1-1; 7 bases line up with TRBD1. After removal of 3 bases from V and 5 bases from J, the junction contained 9 bases not matched to a gene. The CDR3 runs to 15 residues. Germline V gene data show CDR1 as SEHNR and CDR2 as FQNEAQ (reference sequence). CDR3 in DNA: TGTGCCAGCAGCTTCCTACAGGGGATTGTGACTGAAGCTTTCTTT. Residues: CASSFLQGIVTEAFF.

This clonotype came up many times. V and J are TRBV9 and TRBJ1-2, with unresolved D. Trimming cost V 4 bases and J 4 bases, with 11 bases left between them. This CDR3 is 13 amino acids long. CDR1 and CDR2 (germline): SGDLS, YYNGEE. The CDR3 DNA follows: TGTGCCAGCAGCACCATAGGATCCTATGGCTACACCTTC. Protein sequence: CASSTIGSYGYTF.

This clonotype was counted only a few times. J is TRBJ1-2 and V is TRBV20-1; D might be TRBD1 (6 bases). Between the trimmed V and J ends, which lost 6 bases and 8 bases, there was a span of 19 bases. The CDR3 sequence is 13 residues long. Germline-derived CDR1 and CDR2 are DFQATT and SNEGSKA (reference sequence). The DNA for the CDR3 is TGCAGTGCCCCCCTCCCAGGGGTGGAAGGCTACACCTTC. It is translated as CSAPLPGVEGYTF.

The rearrangement joins TRBV29-1 to TRBJ1-2, with 9 bases fitting TRBD1. Germline V gene lookup returns CDR1 SQVTM and CDR2 ANQGSEA. Trimming cost V 3 bases and J 8 bases; bases outside gene matches: 22. CDR3 length: 18 residues. CDR3 coding DNA: TGCAGCGTTGATAGGACCGCCCCGGGAACAGGGGGCACGACAGGCTACACCTTC. Its translation: CSVDRTAPGTGGTTGYTF.

At least ten counts were recorded for this clonotype. The chain joins TRBV10-3 to TRBJ1-2; no reliable D call. This CDR3 is 14 amino acids long. The germline gives CDR1 ENHRY, CDR2 SYGVKD. Trimming cost V 2 bases and J 4 bases, with 11 bases left between them. The CDR3 loop reads CAISETGVIYGYTF. CDR3 nucleotide sequence: TGTGCCATCAGTGAGACGGGCGTGATCTATGGCTACACCTTC.

The rearrangement links TRBV12-3 or TRBV12-4 to TRBJ1-5; D ambiguous. The V end lost 6 bases, the J end lost 2 bases, and 11 bases lay between the germline ends. CDR3 length: 14 amino acids. The CDR3 is CASRTGPGNQPQHF. The CDR3 DNA sequence: TGTGCCAGCAGAACCGGGCCTGGCAATCAGCCCCAGCATTTT.

Of note for this clonotype: This may come from a read error, since a much larger clone is one base off. The J gene is TRBJ1-5, the V gene TRBV9; D may be TRBD1 (5 bases). Trimming shortened V by 4 bases and J by 0 bases, and 8 bases separated the two germline ends. The CDR3 runs to 14 residues. Germline-derived CDR1 and CDR2 are SGDLS and YYNGEE. The CDR3 DNA is TGTGCCAGCAGCCGGGACGTTAGCAATCAGCCCCAGCATTTT. Protein sequence: CASSRDVSNQPQHF.

The table lists this clonotype with a few counts. The chain links TRBV20-1 to TRBJ2-7; possible D gene TRBD1, 5 bases. This CDR3 has 15 residues. The ends were cut back, 0 bases at V and 3 bases at J, with 15 bases in the middle. CDR1 and CDR2 (germline): DFQATT, SNEGSKA (reference sequence). The CDR3 DNA reads as TGCAGTGCTAGAGATGGGGCAGAAATGAGCTACGAGCAGTACTTC. Translation: CSARDGAEMSYEQYF.

The V and J genes are TRBV7-9 and TRBJ1-2; 8 bases line up with TRBD1. J was trimmed by 3 bases and V by 1 base; bases with no gene match: 4. Germline CDR1 is SEHNR and CDR2 is FQNEAQ (reference sequence). The CDR3 contains 15 residues. CDR3 region: CASSLGGTGDYGYTF. DNA of the CDR3: TGTGCCAGCAGCTTAGGCGGGACAGGAGACTATGGCTACACCTTC.

This clonotype occurred a few times. The V gene is TRBV3-1, the J gene TRBJ2-7; TRBD2 matches 9 bases. V was clipped by 2 bases and J by 0 bases; unmatched bases: 2. This CDR3 region has 15 residues. CDR1 LGHDT and CDR2 YNNKEL come from the germline V gene (reference sequence). CDR3 loop: CASSQPSGISYEQYF. The CDR3 coding sequence is TGTGCCAGCAGCCAACCTAGCGGGATCTCCTACGAGCAGTACTTC.

V usage is TRBV7-3 and J usage is TRBJ1-3, with D hard to call. The CDR3 has 13 amino acids. Germline-derived CDR1 and CDR2 are SGHTA and FQGTGA. V lost 3 bases and J lost 3, with 6 bases in between. Here the CDR3 reads CASSFDGGNTIYF. The CDR3 nucleotides are TGTGCCAGCAGCTTCGACGGTGGAAACACCATATATTTT.

To note about this clonotype: Because the CDR3 is missing its conserved closing phenylalanine or tryptophan, this is likely a read error. Because the CDR3's place on the DNA is in doubt, the DNA is left out and the CDR3 is given as listed by TCRdb. The chain is built from TRBV7-2 and TRBJ1-1; TRBD1, the table's D call, lacks a check against the DNA. The CDR3 sequence runs 11 residues, both termini included. Germline V gene lookup returns CDR1 SGHTA and CDR2 FQGNSA. CDR3 residues: CASSSSRTGES.

The gene calls are TRBV6-1 and TRBJ1-1; D is unresolved. The CDR3 has 15 residues. From germline, CDR1 is MNHNS and CDR2 SASEGT. V lost 8 bases to trimming and J lost 1 base, with 17 bases between them. The CDR3 nucleotides read TGTGCCAGCGGCCTCCCCGACATGGAGAACACTGAAGCTTTCTTT. Its translation: CASGLPDMENTEAFF.

The sample holds a few counts of this clonotype. V usage is TRBV10-2 and J usage is TRBJ2-2; 10 bases line up with TRBD2. Trimming removed 6 bases from V and 5 bases from J; junction bases left unmatched: 3. The CDR3 spans 14 residues. The V gene's germline CDR1 is WSHSY and CDR2 SAAADI. CDR3: CASRLAGSTGELFF. The CDR3 DNA follows: TGCGCCAGCAGACTAGCGGGGTCAACCGGGGAGCTGTTTTTT.

The chain carries TRBV25-1 and TRBJ1-4; no firm D call. Trimming removed 4 bases from V and 3 bases from J, with 6 bases in between. CDR1 and CDR2 (germline): MGHDK, SYGVNS. The CDR3 sequence is 13 residues long. The CDR3 DNA is TGTGCCAGCAGTGTCGTTGCTAATGAAAAACTGTTTTTT. Translating it yields CASSVVANEKLFF.

This clonotype was counted ten times or more. This chain uses TRBV12-3 or TRBV12-4 with TRBJ2-7, with D possibly being TRBD1 (6 bases). Trimming stripped 4 bases from V and 3 bases from J, with 16 bases between. The CDR3 runs to 15 residues. CDR3 protein: CASSSPDRVIYEQYF. The CDR3 coding sequence is TGTGCCAGCAGTTCGCCGGACAGAGTGATCTACGAGCAGTACTTC.

This clonotype was recorded a few times. V usage is TRBV11-2 and J usage is TRBJ2-5; D remains unclear. Germline V lookup: CDR1 SGHAT, CDR2 FQNNGV. CDR3 length: 14 amino acids. The V gene lost 1 base and the J gene lost 5 bases, with 11 bases spanning the gap. The CDR3 reads CASSLVGSGETQYF. CDR3 nucleotide sequence: TGTGCCAGCAGCTTAGTCGGGTCGGGTGAGACCCAGTACTTC.

This clonotype came up many times. The chain uses TRBV2 and TRBJ2-7, with D unclear. Trimming stripped 4 bases from V and 1 base from J, with 8 bases between. This CDR3 contains 13 residues. CDR1 SNHLY and CDR2 FYNNEI come from the germline V gene. The CDR3: CASSVGLSYEQYF. The CDR3 coding sequence is TGTGCCAGCAGTGTAGGGCTTTCCTACGAGCAGTACTTC. The whole variable domain, remainder taken from reference TRBV2 and TRBJ2-7, is EPEVTQTPSHQVTQMGQEVILRCVPISNHLYFYWYRQILGQKVEFLVSFYNNEISEKSEIFDDQFSVERPDGSNFTLKIRSTKLEDSAMYFCASSVGLSYEQYFGPGTRLTVT.

Only a few counts were recorded for this clonotype. This sequence joins TRBV5-1 and TRBJ2-2; D possibly corresponds to TRBD1 (5 bases). Germline loops: CDR1 SGHRS, CDR2 YFSETQ. The V end was cut by 1 base, the J end by 4 bases, with 8 bases between. The CDR3 extends over 14 amino acids. In DNA form, the CDR3 reads TGCGCCAGCAGCTTGCAGGGAACCACCGGGGAGCTGTTTTTT. This codes for CASSLQGTTGELFF.

The V call is TRBV24-1, the J call TRBJ1-2; D is perhaps TRBD1 (5 bases). Germline V gene lookup returns CDR1 KGHDR and CDR2 SFDVKD. V was cut by 5 bases and J by 8 bases, with 8 bases left in between. The length of the CDR3 is 11 residues. The CDR3: CATSAGRGYTF. CDR3 DNA sequence: TGTGCCACCAGTGCAGGGCGCGGCTACACCTTC.

J is TRBJ1-3 and V is TRBV7-2, with a tentative D call TRBD1 (5 bases). CDR3 length: 15 amino acids. Germline CDR1 reads SGHTA; CDR2 reads FQGNSA. Trimming stripped 5 bases from V and 0 bases from J, with 11 bases between. CDR3 DNA: TGTGCCAGCAGCCCGGGACGCCTCTCTGGAAACACCATATATTTT. Translation gives CASSPGRLSGNTIYF.

V gene TRBV4-1 combines with J gene TRBJ1-5; D is perhaps TRBD1 (6 bases). CDR1 MGHRA and CDR2 YSYEKL come from the germline V gene. V lost 0 bases to trimming and J lost 7 bases, with 13 bases between them. This CDR3 is 15 amino acids long. The chain's CDR3 is CASSQDRAGDQPQHF. The CDR3 DNA follows: TGCGCCAGCAGCCAAGATAGGGCAGGGGACCAGCCCCAGCATTTT.

Of note for this clonotype: A much larger clone sits a single nucleotide away, making a read error possible. V usage is TRBV10-3 and J usage is TRBJ1-1, with D possibly matching TRBD1 (5 bases). The CDR3 totals 17 residues. CDR1 is ENHRY, CDR2 SYGVKD, per germline. V was trimmed by 3 bases and J by 2 bases, leaving 19 bases between them. Here the CDR3 reads CAISDPAGKTLNTEAFF. The CDR3 DNA reads TGTGCCATCAGTGATCCGGCAGGGAAGACCCTAAACACTGAAGCTTTCTTT.